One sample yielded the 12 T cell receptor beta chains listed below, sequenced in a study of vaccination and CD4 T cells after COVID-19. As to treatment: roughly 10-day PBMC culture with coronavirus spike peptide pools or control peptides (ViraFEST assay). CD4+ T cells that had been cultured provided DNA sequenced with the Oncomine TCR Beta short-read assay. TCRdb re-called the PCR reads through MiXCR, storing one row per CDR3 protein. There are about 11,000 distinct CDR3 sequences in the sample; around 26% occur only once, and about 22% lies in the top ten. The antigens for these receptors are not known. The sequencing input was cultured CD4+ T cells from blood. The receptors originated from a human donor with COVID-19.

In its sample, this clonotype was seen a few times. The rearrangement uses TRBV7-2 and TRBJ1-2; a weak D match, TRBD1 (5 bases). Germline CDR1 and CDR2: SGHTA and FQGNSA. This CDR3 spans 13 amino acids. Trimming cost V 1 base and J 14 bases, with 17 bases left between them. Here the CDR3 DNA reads TGTGCCAGCAGCTTAGAGTCCCGGGGCTACCCAACCTTC. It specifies CASSLESRGYPTF.

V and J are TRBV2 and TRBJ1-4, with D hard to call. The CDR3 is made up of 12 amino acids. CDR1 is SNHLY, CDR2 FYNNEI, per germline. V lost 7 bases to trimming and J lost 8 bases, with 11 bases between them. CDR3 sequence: CASKSPGEKLFF. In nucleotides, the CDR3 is TGTGCCAGCAAGAGCCCGGGGGAAAAACTGTTTTTT.

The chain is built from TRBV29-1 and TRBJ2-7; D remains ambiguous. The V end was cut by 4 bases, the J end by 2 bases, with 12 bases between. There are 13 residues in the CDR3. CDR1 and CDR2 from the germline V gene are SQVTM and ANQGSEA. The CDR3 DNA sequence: TGCAGCGTTGCGGTCAGCCGCACCTACGAGCAGTACTTC. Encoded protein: CSVAVSRTYEQYF.

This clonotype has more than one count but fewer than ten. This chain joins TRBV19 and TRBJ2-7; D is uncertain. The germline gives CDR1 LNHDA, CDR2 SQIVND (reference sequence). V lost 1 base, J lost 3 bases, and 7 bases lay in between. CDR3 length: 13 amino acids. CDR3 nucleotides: TGTGCCAGTAGTATAGGCCGGGTCTACGAGCAGTACTTC. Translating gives CASSIGRVYEQYF.

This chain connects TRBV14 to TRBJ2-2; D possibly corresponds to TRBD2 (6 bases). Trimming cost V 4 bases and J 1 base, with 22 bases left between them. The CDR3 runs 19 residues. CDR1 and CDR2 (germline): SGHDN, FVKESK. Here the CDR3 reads CASSPPRGRLLLNTGELFF. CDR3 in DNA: TGTGCCAGCAGCCCTCCCCGGGGGAGGCTGCTTTTGAACACCGGGGAGCTGTTTTTT.

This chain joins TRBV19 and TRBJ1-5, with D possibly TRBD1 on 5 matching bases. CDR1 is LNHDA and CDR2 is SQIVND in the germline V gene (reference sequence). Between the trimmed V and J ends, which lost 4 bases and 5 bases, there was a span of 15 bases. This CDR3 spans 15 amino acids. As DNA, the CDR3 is TGTGCCAGTAGTACTAGGACAATTTTGGATCAGCCCCAGCATTTT. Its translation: CASSTRTILDQPQHF.

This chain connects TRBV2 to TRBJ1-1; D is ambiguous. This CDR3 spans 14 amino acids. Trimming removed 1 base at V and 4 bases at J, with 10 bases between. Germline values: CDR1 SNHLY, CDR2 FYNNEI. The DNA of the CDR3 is TGTGCCAGCAGTGAAGTGGCAGTTTCCACTGAAGCTTTCTTT. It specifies CASSEVAVSTEAFF.

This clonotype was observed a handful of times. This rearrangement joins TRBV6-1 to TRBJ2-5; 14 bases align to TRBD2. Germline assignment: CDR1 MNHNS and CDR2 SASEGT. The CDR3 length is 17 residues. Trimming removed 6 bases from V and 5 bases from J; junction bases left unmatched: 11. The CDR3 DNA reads TGTGCCAGCAGCTGGACTAGCGGGGGGCCCCCCGGGGAGACCCAGTACTTC. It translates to CASSWTSGGPPGETQYF.

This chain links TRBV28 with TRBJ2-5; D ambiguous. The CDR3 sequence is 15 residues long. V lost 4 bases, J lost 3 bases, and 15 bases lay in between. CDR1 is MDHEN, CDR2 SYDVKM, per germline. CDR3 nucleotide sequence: TGTGCCAGCAGTTCCCCGGTCATGGGAAAAGAGACCCAGTACTTC. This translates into CASSSPVMGKETQYF.

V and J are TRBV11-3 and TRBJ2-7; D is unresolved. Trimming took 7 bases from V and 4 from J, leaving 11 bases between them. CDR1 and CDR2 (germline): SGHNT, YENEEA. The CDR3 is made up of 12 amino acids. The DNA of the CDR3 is TGTGCCAGCAACGGCTTCTGGTACGAGCAGTACTTC. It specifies CASNGFWYEQYF.

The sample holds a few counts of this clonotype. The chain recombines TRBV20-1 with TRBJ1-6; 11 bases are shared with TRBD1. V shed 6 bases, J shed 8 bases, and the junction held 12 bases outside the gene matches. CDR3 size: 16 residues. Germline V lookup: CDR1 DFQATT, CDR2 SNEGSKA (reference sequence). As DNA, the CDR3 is TGCAGTGCCAACTCACCCGGGACAGGGGGGCATTCACCCCTCCACTTT. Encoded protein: CSANSPGTGGHSPLHF.

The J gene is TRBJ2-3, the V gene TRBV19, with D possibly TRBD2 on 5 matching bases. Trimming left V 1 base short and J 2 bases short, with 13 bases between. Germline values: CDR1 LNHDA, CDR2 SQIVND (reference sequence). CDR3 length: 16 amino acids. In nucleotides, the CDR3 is TGTGCCAGTAGTATAGGGTACAGCGGCCCCACAGATACGCAGTATTTT. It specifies CASSIGYSGPTDTQYF.